The clone carrying this TCR beta chain was seen only a few times. The antigen is undetermined. The PCR was carried out with 60 Vbeta primers and 13 Jbeta primers. Under the authors' procedure: Counted up in a later analysis, unique TCR beta chains came to some 75 million, with around 12 million shared. The method was immunoSEQ multiplex PCR; TCRdb's version includes in-frame clones alone and lacks a portion of them. The V and J calls and clone size were taken over from that table, and D and trimming were inferred from the DNA. The repertoire has more than 130,000 clones, more than 60% of them found once; the top ten carry 2.5% to 3%. While unrecorded immune exposures were likely, the donors were nominally healthy when sampled. Trimming took 4 bases from V and 4 from J; bases not matched to a gene: 6. Germline V gene lookup returns CDR1 SGHRS and CDR2 YFSETQ. CDR3 length equals 15 residues. This sample was taken from a study of cytomegalovirus exposure and HLA in healthy donors. Regarding the study as a whole: In a later analysis, a genetic analysis reported fewer productive-TCR N-insertions in an Asian-associated ancestry cluster than the cohort average. The authors later linked a missense DCLRE1C variant to TCR beta V- and J-gene trimming.

This sequence originates from a male donor in good health and CMV-seronegative. Specimen: PBMCs. The V and J genes are TRBV5-1 and TRBJ2-5; 11 bases are shared with TRBD1. The CDR3 bases are TGCGCCAGCAGCAGGGGGACAGGGGGTCGAGAGACCCAGTACTTC. Translated, it gives CASSRGTGGRETQYF.